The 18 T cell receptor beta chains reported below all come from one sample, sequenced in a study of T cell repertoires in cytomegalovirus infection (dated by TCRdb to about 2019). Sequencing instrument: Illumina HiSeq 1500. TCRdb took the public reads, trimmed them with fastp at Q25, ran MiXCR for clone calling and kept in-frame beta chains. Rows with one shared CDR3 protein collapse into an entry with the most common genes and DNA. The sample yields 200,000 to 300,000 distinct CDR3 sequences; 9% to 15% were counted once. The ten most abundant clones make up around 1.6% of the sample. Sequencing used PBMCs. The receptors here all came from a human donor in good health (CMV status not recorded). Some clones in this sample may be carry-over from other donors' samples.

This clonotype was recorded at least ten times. The CDR3 is CASSWGAGETQYF. CDR3 DNA: TGTGCCAGCAGTTGGGGTGCGGGAGAGACCCAGTACTTC. The rearrangement links TRBV28 to TRBJ2-5; tentatively, D is TRBD2 (5 bases). The CDR3 totals 13 residues. Germline loops: CDR1 MDHEN, CDR2 SYDVKM. Between the trimmed V and J ends, which lost 4 bases and 4 bases, there was a span of 10 bases.

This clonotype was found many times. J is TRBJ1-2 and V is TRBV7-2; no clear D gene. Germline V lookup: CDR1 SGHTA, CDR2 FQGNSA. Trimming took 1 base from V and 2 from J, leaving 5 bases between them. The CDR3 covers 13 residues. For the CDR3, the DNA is TGTGCCAGCAGCTTAGAAGACAACTATGGCTACACCTTC. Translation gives CASSLEDNYGYTF. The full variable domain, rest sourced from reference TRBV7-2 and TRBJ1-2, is GAGVSQSPSNKVTEKGKDVELRCDPISGHTALYWYRQSLGQGLEFLIYFQGNSAPDKSGLPSDRFSAERTGGSVSTLTIQRTQQEDSAVYLCASSLEDNYGYTFGSGTRLTVV.

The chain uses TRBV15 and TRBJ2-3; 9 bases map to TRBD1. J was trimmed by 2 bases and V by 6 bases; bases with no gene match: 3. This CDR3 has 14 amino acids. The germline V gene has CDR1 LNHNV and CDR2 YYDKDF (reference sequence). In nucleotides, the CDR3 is TGTGCCACCAGAGGGACAGGGCCCACAGATACGCAGTATTTT. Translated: CATRGTGPTDTQYF.

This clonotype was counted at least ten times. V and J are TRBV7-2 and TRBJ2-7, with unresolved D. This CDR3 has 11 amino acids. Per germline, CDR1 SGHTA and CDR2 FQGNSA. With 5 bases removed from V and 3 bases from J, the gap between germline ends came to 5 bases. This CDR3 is CASSPFYEQYF. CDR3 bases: TGTGCCAGCAGCCCATTCTACGAGCAGTACTTC.

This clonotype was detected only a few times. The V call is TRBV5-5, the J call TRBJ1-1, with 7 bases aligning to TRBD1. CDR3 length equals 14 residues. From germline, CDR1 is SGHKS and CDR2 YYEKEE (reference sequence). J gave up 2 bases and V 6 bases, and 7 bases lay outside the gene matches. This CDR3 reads CASTRQGANTEAFF. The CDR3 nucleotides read TGTGCCAGCACCCGACAGGGAGCTAACACTGAAGCTTTCTTT. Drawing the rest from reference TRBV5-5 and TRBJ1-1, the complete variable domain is DAGVTQSPTHLIKTRGQQVTLRCSPISGHKSVSWYQQVLGQGPQFIFQYYEKEERGRGNFPDRFSARQFPNYSSELNVNALLLGDSALYLCASTRQGANTEAFFGQGTRLTVV.

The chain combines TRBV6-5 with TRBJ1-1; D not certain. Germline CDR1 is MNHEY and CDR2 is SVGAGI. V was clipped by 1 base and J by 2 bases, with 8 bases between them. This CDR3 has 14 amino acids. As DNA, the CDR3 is TGTGCCAGCAGTTACTTGGCGGTCAACACTGAAGCTTTCTTT. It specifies CASSYLAVNTEAFF.

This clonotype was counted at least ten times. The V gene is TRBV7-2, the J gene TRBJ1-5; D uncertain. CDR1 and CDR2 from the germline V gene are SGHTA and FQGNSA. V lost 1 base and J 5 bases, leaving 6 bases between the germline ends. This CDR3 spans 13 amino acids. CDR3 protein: CASSLGLDQPQHF. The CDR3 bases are TGTGCCAGCAGCTTAGGGCTAGATCAGCCCCAGCATTTT.

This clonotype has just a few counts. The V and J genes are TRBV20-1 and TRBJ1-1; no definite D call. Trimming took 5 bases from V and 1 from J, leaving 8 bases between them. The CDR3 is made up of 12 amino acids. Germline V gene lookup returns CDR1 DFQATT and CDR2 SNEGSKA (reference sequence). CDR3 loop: CSASTPNTEAFF. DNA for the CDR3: TGCAGTGCTTCCACACCGAACACTGAAGCTTTCTTT.

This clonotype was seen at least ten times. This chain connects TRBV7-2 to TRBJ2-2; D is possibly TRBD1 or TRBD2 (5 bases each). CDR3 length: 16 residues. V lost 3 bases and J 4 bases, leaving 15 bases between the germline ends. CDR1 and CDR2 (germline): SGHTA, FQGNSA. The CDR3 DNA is TGTGCCAGCAGCTTCGGGACCTCGCCCGTCACCGGGGAGCTGTTTTTT. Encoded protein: CASSFGTSPVTGELFF.

In DNA, the CDR3 is TGTGCCATCAGTGGAAGGGGCCTCCTGAACACCGGGGAGCTGTTTTTT. Protein sequence: CAISGRGLLNTGELFF. The V and J genes are TRBV10-3 and TRBJ2-2; weak D call: TRBD1 (5 bases). This CDR3 is built from 16 residues. The germline V gene has CDR1 ENHRY and CDR2 SYGVKD. The ends were cut back, 4 bases at V and 1 base at J, with 13 bases in the middle.

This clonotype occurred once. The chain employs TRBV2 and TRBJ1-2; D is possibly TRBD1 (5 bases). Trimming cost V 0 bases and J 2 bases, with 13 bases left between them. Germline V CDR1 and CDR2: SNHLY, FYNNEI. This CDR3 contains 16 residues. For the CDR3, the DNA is TGTGCCAGCAGTGAAGCGCTTCGACAGACCAACTATGGCTACACCTTC. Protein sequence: CASSEALRQTNYGYTF.

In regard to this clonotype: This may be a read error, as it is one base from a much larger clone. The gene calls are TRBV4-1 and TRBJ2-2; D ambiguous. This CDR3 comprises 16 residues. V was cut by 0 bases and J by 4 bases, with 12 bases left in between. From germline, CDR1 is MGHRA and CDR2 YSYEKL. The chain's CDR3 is CASSQDQGFVTGELFF. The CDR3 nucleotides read TGCGCCAGCAGCCAAGATCAAGGGTTCGTCACCGGGGAGCTGTTTTTT.

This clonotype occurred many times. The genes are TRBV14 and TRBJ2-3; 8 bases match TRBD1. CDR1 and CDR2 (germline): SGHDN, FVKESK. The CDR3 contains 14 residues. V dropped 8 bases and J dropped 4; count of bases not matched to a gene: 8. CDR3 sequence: CASGRDRGSDTQYF. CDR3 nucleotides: TGTGCCAGCGGCCGAGACAGGGGTTCAGATACGCAGTATTTT.

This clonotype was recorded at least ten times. The CDR3 bases are TGTGCCAGCAGAGGACAGGGGATGGTGTACGAGCAGTACTTC. This codes for CASRGQGMVYEQYF. The chain links TRBV27 to TRBJ2-7; TRBD1 matches at 9 bases. The length of the CDR3 is 14 residues. With V trimmed by 6 bases and J by 4 bases, 7 bases remained unmatched. Germline values: CDR1 MNHEY, CDR2 SMNVEV (reference sequence).

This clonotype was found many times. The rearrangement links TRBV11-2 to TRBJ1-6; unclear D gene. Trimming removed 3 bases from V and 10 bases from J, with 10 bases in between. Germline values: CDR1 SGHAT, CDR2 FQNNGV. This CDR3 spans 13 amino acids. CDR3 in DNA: TGTGCCAGCAGCTTCGATTTCAGCTCACCCCTCCACTTT. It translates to CASSFDFSSPLHF.

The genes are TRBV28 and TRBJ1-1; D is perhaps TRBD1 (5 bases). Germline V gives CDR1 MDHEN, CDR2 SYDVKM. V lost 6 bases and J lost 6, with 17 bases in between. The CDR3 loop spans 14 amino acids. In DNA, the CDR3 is TGTGCCAGCAGCGTACGGCGGGGCCCGGCTGAAGCTTTCTTT. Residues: CASSVRRGPAEAFF.

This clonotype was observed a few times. CDR3 nucleotide sequence: TGTGCCAGCAGCCCCCGGACGGTAAACACCATATATTTT. Amino acid sequence: CASSPRTVNTIYF. V usage is TRBV3-1 and J usage is TRBJ1-3, with D hard to call. This CDR3 is built from 13 residues. Germline CDR1 reads LGHDT; CDR2 reads YNNKEL (reference sequence). V dropped 4 bases and J dropped 6 bases, with 10 bases sitting between them.

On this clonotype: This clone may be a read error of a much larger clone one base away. Here the CDR3 reads CASTVGTGGRETQYF. The CDR3 nucleotides are TGTGCCAGCACCGTGGGGACAGGGGGCCGCGAGACCCAGTACTTC. The chain is built from TRBV12-3 or TRBV12-4 and TRBJ2-5; 12 bases map to TRBD1. V lost 7 bases to trimming and J lost 5 bases; unmatched junction nucleotides: 8. This CDR3 has 15 amino acids.